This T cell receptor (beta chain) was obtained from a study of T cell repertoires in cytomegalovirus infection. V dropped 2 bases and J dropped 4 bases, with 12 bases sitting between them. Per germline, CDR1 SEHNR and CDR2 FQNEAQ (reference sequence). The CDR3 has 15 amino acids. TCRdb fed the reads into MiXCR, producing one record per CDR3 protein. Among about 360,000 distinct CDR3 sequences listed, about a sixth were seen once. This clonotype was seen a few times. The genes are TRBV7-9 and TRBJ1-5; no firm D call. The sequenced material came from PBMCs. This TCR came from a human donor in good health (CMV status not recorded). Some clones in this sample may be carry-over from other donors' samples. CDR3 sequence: CASSLNEGWNQPQHF. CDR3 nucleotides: TGTGCCAGCAGCTTAAATGAGGGTTGGAATCAGCCCCAGCATTTT.